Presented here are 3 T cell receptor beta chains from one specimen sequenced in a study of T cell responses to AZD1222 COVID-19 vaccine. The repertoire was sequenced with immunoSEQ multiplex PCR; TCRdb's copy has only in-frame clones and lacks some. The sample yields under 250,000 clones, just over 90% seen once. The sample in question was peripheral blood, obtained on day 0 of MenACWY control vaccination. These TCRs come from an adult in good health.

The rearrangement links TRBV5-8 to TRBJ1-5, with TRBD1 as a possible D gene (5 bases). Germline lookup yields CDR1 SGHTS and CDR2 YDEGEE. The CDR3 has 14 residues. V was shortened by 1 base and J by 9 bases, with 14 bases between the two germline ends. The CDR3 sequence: CASSLSGAHWPQHF. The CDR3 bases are TGTGCCAGCAGCTTGTCCGGGGCCCATTGGCCCCAGCATTTT.

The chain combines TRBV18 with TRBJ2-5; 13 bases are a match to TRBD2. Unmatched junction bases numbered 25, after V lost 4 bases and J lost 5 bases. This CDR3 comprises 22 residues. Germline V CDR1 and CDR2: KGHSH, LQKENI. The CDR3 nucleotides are TGTGCCAGCTCACTATCCATCCCCAGGGTCGGACTAGCGGGGGACCCCCGGGAGACCCAGTACTTC. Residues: CASSLSIPRVGLAGDPRETQYF.

The CDR3 spells CASRRTPVETHTEAFF. The CDR3 region has the DNA TGTGCCAGTAGAAGGACCCCAGTAGAAACCCACACTGAAGCTTTCTTT. The rearrangement uses TRBV19 and TRBJ1-1; D gene unclear. Trimming took 6 bases from V and 3 from J, leaving 20 bases between them. Germline CDR1 LNHDA, CDR2 SQIVND (reference sequence). This CDR3 has 16 amino acids.